This TCR beta chain was observed in a study of blood T cells in healthy people across ages. This clonotype showed up just a few times. A J-beta primer mix and a sample-barcoded 5' primer were used in a second PCR of roughly 6 to 12 cycles. TCRdb passed the 5' RACE reads through MiXCR, listing each CDR3 protein once. The top ten clones hold roughly 2% of a sample with 1.5 million to 2 million distinct CDR3 sequences, roughly 49% of them seen once. This CDR3 contains 15 residues. Germline CDR1 MNHEY, CDR2 SVGAGI. Trimming cost V 2 bases and J 7 bases; bases outside gene matches: 5. The V and J genes are TRBV6-5 and TRBJ1-6; 7 bases fit TRBD1. The receptor was derived from a middle-aged woman in good health. The specimen sequenced was blood. CDR3 loop: CASSYEGQLNSPLHF. DNA of the CDR3: TGTGCCAGCAGTTACGAGGGACAGCTCAATTCACCCCTCCACTTT.